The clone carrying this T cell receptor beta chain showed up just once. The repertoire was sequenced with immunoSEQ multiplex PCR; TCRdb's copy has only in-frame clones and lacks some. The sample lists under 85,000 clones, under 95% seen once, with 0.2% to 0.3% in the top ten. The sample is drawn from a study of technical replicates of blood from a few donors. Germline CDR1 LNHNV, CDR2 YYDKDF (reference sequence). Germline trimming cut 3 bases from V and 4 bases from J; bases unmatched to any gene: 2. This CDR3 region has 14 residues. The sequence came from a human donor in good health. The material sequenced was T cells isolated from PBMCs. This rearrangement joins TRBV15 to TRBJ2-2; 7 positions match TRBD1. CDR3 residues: CATSRPGGTGELFF. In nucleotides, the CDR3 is TGTGCCACCAGCAGGCCAGGGGGCACCGGGGAGCTGTTTTTT. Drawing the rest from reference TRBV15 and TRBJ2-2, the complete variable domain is DAMVIQNPRYQVTQFGKPVTLSCSQTLNHNVMYWYQQKSSQAPKLLFHYYDKDFNNEADTPDNFQSRRPNTSFCFLDIRSPGLGDTAMYLCATSRPGGTGELFFGEGSRLTVL.